The entry that follows covers one T cell receptor (beta chain) sequence. As yet, its antigen is unknown. The treatment denotes: oral pan-JAK inhibitor, 5-10 mg twice daily. This entry belongs to a study of CD8+ T cells in alopecia areata. Notes on the study in general: Significant decreases in scalp clonality and expanded CD8+ clones followed tofacitinib treatment. Elevated clonality characterized lesional scalp relative to normal scalp, particularly in alopecia totalis/universalis.

This CDR3 is built from 15 residues. The germline V and J ends were trimmed by 2 bases and 3 bases, with 14 bases remaining between them. Germline V gene sequence: CDR1 SGHTA, CDR2 FQGNSA. The authors extracted RNA and reverse transcribed it into cDNA as the sequencing template. Produced via immunoSEQ multiplex PCR; TCRdb's table is partial and in-frame only. The sample lists around 100,000 clones, just over 70% seen once, with 17% in the top ten. This chain uses TRBV7-2 with TRBJ2-7; tentative D call: TRBD1 (6 bases). The receptor was derived from a human donor with alopecia areata. The sequencing here drew on CD8+ T cells sorted from blood, taken around week 42, from a patient treated with tofacitinib. CDR3 loop: CASSLFEGVVYEQYF. Here the CDR3 DNA reads TGTGCCAGCAGCTTATTTGAGGGGGTGGTCTACGAGCAGTACTTC.